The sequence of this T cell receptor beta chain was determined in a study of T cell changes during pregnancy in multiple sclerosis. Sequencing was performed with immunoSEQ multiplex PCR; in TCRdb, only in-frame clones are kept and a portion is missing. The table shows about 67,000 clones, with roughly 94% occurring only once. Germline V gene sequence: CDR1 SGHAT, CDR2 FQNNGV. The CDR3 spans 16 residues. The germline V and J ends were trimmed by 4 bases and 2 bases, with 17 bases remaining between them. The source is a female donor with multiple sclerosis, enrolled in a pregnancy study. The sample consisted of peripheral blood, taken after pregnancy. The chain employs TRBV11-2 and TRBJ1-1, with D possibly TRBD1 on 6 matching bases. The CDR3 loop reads CASSSLKRGPNTEAFF. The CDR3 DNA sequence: TGTGCCAGCAGCTCCCTGAAGCGGGGGCCAAACACTGAAGCTTTCTTT.